A single sample is the source of the 17 T cell receptor beta chains below, sequenced in a study of shared clonotypes between healthy human individuals. Assay: immunoSEQ multiplex PCR; the TCRdb copy retains only in-frame clones and omits some. This table has fewer than 600,000 clones, approximately 77% appearing once. The sample comprised PBMCs. All receptors come from a woman between 35 and 50 years old in good health. Some clones in this sample may be carry-over from other donors' samples.

This chain uses TRBV7-2 with TRBJ2-7; 8 bases align to TRBD2. The V segment lost 3 bases and the J segment 1 base; nucleotides outside the gene matches: 5. This CDR3 has 15 amino acids. CDR1 and CDR2 (germline): SGHTA, FQGNSA. The CDR3 region has the DNA TGTGCCAGCAGCTTTACTAGCGGACATTCCTACGAGCAGTACTTC. It codes for CASSFTSGHSYEQYF. The variable domain in full, completed from reference TRBV7-2 and TRBJ2-7, reads GAGVSQSPSNKVTEKGKDVELRCDPISGHTALYWYRQSLGQGLEFLIYFQGNSAPDKSGLPSDRFSAERTGGSVSTLTIQRTQQEDSAVYLCASSFTSGHSYEQYFGPGTRLTVT.

The genes are TRBV9 and TRBJ2-7, with 11 bases matching TRBD1. With V trimmed by 0 bases and J by 1 base, 6 bases remained unmatched. The CDR3 has 17 amino acids. Per germline, CDR1 SGDLS and CDR2 YYNGEE. CDR3 sequence (DNA): TGTGCCAGCAGCGTAGCTCCTCGGGACAGGGGGTCCTACGAGCAGTACTTC. Translating gives CASSVAPRDRGSYEQYF.

The chain links TRBV4-1 to TRBJ2-2; D remains ambiguous. The CDR3 loop spans 15 amino acids. From germline, CDR1 is MGHRA and CDR2 YSYEKL. With 0 bases removed from V and 6 bases from J, the gap between germline ends came to 11 bases. DNA for the CDR3: TGCGCCAGCAGCCAAGATCGGGTCAGCCCCGGGGAGCTGTTTTTT. Its protein product is CASSQDRVSPGELFF.

The chain joins TRBV5-1 to TRBJ1-5; D perhaps matches TRBD1 (6 bases). The CDR3 loop spans 14 amino acids. Looked up from germline, CDR1 is SGHRS and CDR2 is YFSETQ. V dropped 0 bases and J dropped 11 bases, with 15 bases sitting between them. CDR3 in amino acids: CASSLAGGRQTQHF. The CDR3, as DNA: TGCGCCAGCAGCTTGGCGGGGGGCAGGCAGACCCAGCATTTT.

In regard to this clone: Possible read error: a much larger clone is one base away. This chain joins TRBV11-3 and TRBJ2-1; TRBD2 agrees at 10 bases. Germline loops: CDR1 SGHNT, CDR2 YENEEA. This CDR3 has 14 residues. V lost 5 bases, J lost 4 bases, and 2 bases stayed unmatched. The CDR3 nucleotides are TGTGCCAGCAGCCCTAGCGGGAGTTACAATGAGCAGTTCTTC. This encodes CASSPSGSYNEQFF.

V usage is TRBV9 and J usage is TRBJ2-2; 7 bases agree with TRBD2. The CDR3 runs to 20 residues. Germline CDR1 and CDR2: SGDLS and YYNGEE. The V and J ends lost 4 bases and 4 bases, in that order; junction bases with no gene match: 22. The CDR3 loop reads CASSPPRTGGRIEGTGELFF. As DNA, the CDR3 is TGTGCCAGCAGCCCCCCGAGGACGGGGGGAAGGATCGAGGGCACCGGGGAGCTGTTTTTT.

The chain carries TRBV10-3 and TRBJ1-5; unclear D gene. Germline CDR1 and CDR2: ENHRY and SYGVKD. The CDR3 is 14 amino acids. The V gene lost 3 bases and the J gene lost 7 bases, with 13 bases spanning the gap. The CDR3 DNA follows: TGTGCCATCAGTGAAAGACAACTCCGCCAGCCCCAGCATTTT. This gives the protein CAISERQLRQPQHF.

This clone was counted at least ten times. This CDR3 is also generated by other DNA sequences in the sample. The chain links TRBV28 to TRBJ1-5, with D possibly TRBD1 on 5 matching bases. Germline loops: CDR1 MDHEN, CDR2 SYDVKM. This CDR3 is 15 amino acids long. Trimming removed 3 bases from V and 11 bases from J, with 20 bases in between. The CDR3: CASSFRGLGVGTQHF. DNA of the CDR3: TGTGCCAGCAGTTTCCGGGGGTTAGGTGTTGGAACCCAGCATTTT. Complete variable domain (other parts from reference TRBV28 and TRBJ1-5): DVKVTQSSRYLVKRTGEKVFLECVQDMDHENMFWYRQDPGLGLRLIYFSYDVKMKEKGDIPEGYSVSREKKERFSLILESASTNQTSMYLCASSFRGLGVGTQHFGDGTRLSIL.

This clone was seen a few times. This chain joins TRBV27 and TRBJ2-7; no definite D call. V shed 3 bases and J shed 4 bases, with 10 bases lying between them. This CDR3 comprises 13 residues. CDR1 and CDR2 from the germline V gene are MNHEY and SMNVEV (reference sequence). The CDR3 region has the DNA TGTGCCAGCAGTTTCGCCCTGGGGTACGAGCAGTACTTC. Its translation: CASSFALGYEQYF.

This clone was counted once. The chain combines TRBV4-3 with TRBJ2-7; 7 nucleotides match TRBD1. The germline CDR1 and CDR2 sequences are LGHNA and YSLEER. With V trimmed by 0 bases and J by 8 bases, 7 bases remained unmatched. The CDR3 sequence is 14 residues long. The CDR3 DNA reads TGCGCCAGCAGCCAAGAACGGGACAGCCCTCAGCAGTACTTC. Translated, it gives CASSQERDSPQQYF.

This chain connects TRBV19 to TRBJ2-3; D unresolved. V lost 6 bases and J 11 bases, leaving 18 bases between the germline ends. The germline gives CDR1 LNHDA, CDR2 SQIVND (reference sequence). This CDR3 region has 13 residues. The CDR3 region has the DNA TGTGCCAGTAGGCCGACTCTGACCTCGGGGCAGTATTTT. Amino acid sequence: CASRPTLTSGQYF. The whole variable domain, filled in from reference TRBV19 and TRBJ2-3, reads DGGITQSPKYLFRKEGQNVTLSCEQNLNHDAMYWYRQDPGQGLRLIYYSQIVNDFQKGDIAEGYSVSREKKESFPLTVTSAQKNPTAFYLCASRPTLTSGQYFGPGTRLTVL.

This CDR3 is CASSMEAKNIQYF. As DNA, the CDR3 is TGTGCCAGTAGTATGGAAGCCAAAAACATTCAGTACTTC. The chain employs TRBV19 and TRBJ2-4; D is uncertain. Trimming left V 3 bases short and J 0 bases short, with 3 bases between. Germline V gene data show CDR1 as LNHDA and CDR2 as SQIVND (reference sequence). The CDR3 runs 13 residues.

This clone was seen only once. This sequence joins TRBV11-3 and TRBJ2-3, with D hard to call. V lost 5 bases, J lost 0 bases, and 15 bases lay in between. Per the germline V gene, CDR1 is SGHNT and CDR2 is YENEEA. This CDR3 comprises 16 residues. Here the CDR3 reads CASSPTRPTSTDTQYF. CDR3 DNA sequence: TGTGCCAGCAGCCCAACACGACCCACTAGCACAGATACGCAGTATTTT. Drawing the rest from reference TRBV11-3 and TRBJ2-3, the complete variable domain is EAGVVQSPRYKIIEKKQPVAFWCNPISGHNTLYWYLQNLGQGPELLIRYENEEAVDDSQLPKDRFSAERLKGVDSTLKIQPAELGDSAVYLCASSPTRPTSTDTQYFGPGTRLTVL.

The chain carries TRBV7-9 and TRBJ1-2; D gene uncertain. This CDR3 comprises 12 residues. Germline CDR1 SEHNR, CDR2 FQNEAQ (reference sequence). V lost 7 bases and J 4 bases, leaving 10 bases between the germline ends. The DNA of the CDR3 is TGTGCCAGCACTAGGGTAATCTATGGCTACACCTTC. Translating gives CASTRVIYGYTF.

At least ten counts were recorded for this clone. The rearrangement joins TRBV27 to TRBJ1-2, with D uncertain. The germline CDR1 and CDR2 sequences are MNHEY and SMNVEV (reference sequence). V lost 1 base to trimming and J lost 2 bases, with 11 bases between them. This CDR3 has 15 residues. In nucleotides, the CDR3 is TGTGCCAGCAGTTTATTGGGCAGAAACAACTATGGCTACACCTTC. Translation: CASSLLGRNNYGYTF.

The genes are TRBV5-4 and TRBJ2-3, with 8 bases identical to TRBD2. This CDR3 region has 14 residues. Germline lookup yields CDR1 SGHNT and CDR2 YYREEE (reference sequence). V trimming: 4 bases; J trimming: 3 bases; junction bases outside the gene matches: 4. CDR3 bases: TGTGCCAGCAGCATAATAGCGGGAACAGATACGCAGTATTTT. It encodes CASSIIAGTDTQYF.

The V call is TRBV4-2, the J call TRBJ2-2; D remains unclear. Trimming cost V 0 bases and J 4 bases, with 9 bases left between them. Germline V gene lookup returns CDR1 LGHNA and CDR2 YNFKEQ. The CDR3 consists of 15 residues. CDR3: CASSQDFSGTGELFF. The CDR3 DNA reads TGTGCCAGCAGCCAAGATTTTTCGGGCACCGGGGAGCTGTTTTTT.